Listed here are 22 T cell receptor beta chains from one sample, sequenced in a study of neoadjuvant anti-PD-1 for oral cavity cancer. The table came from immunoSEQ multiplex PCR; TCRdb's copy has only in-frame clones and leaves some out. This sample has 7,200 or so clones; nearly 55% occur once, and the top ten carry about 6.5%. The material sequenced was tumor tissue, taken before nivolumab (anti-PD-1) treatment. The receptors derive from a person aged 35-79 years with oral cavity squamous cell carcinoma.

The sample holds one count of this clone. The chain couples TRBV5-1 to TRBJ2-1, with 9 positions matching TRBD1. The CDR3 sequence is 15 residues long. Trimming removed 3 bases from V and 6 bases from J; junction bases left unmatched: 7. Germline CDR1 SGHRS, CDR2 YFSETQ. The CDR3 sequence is CASSWQGQGSNEQFF. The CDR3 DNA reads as TGCGCCAGCAGCTGGCAGGGACAGGGTTCCAATGAGCAGTTCTTC.

The CDR3 DNA sequence: TGTGCCAGCAGCGCTAAAGGGGTGGGTGATTCACCCCTCCACTTT. Its translation is CASSAKGVGDSPLHF. J is TRBJ1-6 and V is TRBV9; D possibly corresponds to TRBD1 (5 bases). Germline CDR1 is SGDLS and CDR2 is YYNGEE. Trimming shortened V by 3 bases and J by 8 bases, and 15 bases separated the two germline ends. The CDR3 sequence is 15 residues long.

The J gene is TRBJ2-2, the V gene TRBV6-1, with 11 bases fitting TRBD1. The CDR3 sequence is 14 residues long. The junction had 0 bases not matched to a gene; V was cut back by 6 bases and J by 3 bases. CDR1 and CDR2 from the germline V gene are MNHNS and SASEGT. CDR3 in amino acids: CASRGQGDTGELFF. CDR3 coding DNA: TGTGCCAGCAGGGGACAGGGGGACACCGGGGAGCTGTTTTTT.

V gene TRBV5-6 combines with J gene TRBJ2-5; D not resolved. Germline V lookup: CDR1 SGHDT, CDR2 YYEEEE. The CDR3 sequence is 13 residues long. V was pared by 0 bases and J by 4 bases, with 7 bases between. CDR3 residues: CASSLGQLETQYF. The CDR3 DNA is TGTGCCAGCAGCTTGGGGCAGTTAGAGACCCAGTACTTC.

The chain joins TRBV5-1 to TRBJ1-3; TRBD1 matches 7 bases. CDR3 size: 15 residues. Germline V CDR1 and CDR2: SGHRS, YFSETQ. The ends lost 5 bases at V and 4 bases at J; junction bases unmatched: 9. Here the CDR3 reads CASSRETGRGNTIYF. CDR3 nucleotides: TGCGCCAGCAGTCGAGAGACAGGGAGGGGAAACACCATATATTTT.

The CDR3 is CATCERGVEKLFF. The CDR3 nucleotides read TGTGCCACCTGCGAAAGGGGAGTAGAAAAACTGTTTTTT. The chain couples TRBV6-1 to TRBJ1-4; a weak D match, TRBD1 (5 bases). The CDR3 contains 13 residues. Germline V CDR1 and CDR2: MNHNS, SASEGT. Trimming removed 10 bases at V and 8 bases at J, with 17 bases between.

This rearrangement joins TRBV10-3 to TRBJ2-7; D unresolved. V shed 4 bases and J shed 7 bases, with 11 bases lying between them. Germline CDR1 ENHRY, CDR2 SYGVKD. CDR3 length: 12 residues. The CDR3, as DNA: TGTGCCATCAGTGGTTCGTTAGGGGAGCAGTACTTC. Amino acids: CAISGSLGEQYF.

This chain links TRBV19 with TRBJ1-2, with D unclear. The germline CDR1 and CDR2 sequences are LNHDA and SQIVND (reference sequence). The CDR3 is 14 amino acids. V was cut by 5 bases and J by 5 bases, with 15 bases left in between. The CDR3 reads CASSAVEVGYGYTF. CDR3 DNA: TGTGCCAGTAGTGCAGTGGAGGTTGGTTATGGCTACACCTTC.

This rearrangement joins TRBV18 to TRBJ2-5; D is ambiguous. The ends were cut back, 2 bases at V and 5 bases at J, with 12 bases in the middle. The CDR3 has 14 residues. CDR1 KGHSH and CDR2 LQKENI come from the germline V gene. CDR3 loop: CASSPTGFTETQYF. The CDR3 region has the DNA TGTGCCAGCTCACCAACCGGGTTTACGGAGACCCAGTACTTC.

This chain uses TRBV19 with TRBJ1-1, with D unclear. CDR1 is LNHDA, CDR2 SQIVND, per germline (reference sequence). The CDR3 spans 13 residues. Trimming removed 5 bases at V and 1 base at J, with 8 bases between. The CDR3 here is CASSDSANTEAFF. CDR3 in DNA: TGTGCCAGTAGTGACTCGGCGAACACTGAAGCTTTCTTT.

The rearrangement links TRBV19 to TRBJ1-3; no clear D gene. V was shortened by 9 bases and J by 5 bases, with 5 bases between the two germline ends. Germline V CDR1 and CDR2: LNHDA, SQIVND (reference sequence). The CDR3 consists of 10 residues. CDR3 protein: CASARNTIYF. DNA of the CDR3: TGTGCCAGCGCCCGAAACACCATATATTTT.

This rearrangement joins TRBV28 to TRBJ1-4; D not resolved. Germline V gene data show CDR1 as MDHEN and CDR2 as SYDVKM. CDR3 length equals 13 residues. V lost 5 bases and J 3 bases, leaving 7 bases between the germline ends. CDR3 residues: CASSQNANEKLFF. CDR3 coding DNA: TGTGCCAGCAGTCAGAATGCTAATGAAAAACTGTTTTTT. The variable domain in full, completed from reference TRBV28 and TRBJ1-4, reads DVKVTQSSRYLVKRTGEKVFLECVQDMDHENMFWYRQDPGLGLRLIYFSYDVKMKEKGDIPEGYSVSREKKERFSLILESASTNQTSMYLCASSQNANEKLFFGSGTQLSVL.

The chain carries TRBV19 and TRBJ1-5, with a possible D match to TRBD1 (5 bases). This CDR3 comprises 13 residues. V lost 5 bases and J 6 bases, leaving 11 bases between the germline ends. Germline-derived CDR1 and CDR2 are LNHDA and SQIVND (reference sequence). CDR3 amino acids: CASSSGEAQPQHF. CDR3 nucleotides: TGTGCCAGTAGTTCGGGGGAGGCTCAGCCCCAGCATTTT.

CDR3 residues: CASSPGQGPYTEAFF. The CDR3 DNA sequence: TGCGCCAGCAGCCCGGGACAGGGGCCCTACACTGAAGCTTTCTTT. This rearrangement joins TRBV4-1 to TRBJ1-1, with 10 nucleotides matching TRBD1. V trimming: 4 bases; J trimming: 3 bases; junction bases outside the gene matches: 5. Germline-derived CDR1 and CDR2 are MGHRA and YSYEKL. The length of the CDR3 is 15 residues.

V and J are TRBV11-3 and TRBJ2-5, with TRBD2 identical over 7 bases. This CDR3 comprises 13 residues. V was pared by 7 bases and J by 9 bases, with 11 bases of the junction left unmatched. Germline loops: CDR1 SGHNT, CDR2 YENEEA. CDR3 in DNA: TGTGCCAGCACGGAGGGAGGGCCTTGGGCCCAGTACTTC. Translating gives CASTEGGPWAQYF.

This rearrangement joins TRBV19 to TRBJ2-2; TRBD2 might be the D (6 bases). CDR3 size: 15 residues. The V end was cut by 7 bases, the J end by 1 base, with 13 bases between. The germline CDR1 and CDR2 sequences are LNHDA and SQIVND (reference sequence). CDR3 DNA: TGTGCCAGTACTGGGGGGAACAGGAACACCGGGGAGCTGTTTTTT. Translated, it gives CASTGGNRNTGELFF.

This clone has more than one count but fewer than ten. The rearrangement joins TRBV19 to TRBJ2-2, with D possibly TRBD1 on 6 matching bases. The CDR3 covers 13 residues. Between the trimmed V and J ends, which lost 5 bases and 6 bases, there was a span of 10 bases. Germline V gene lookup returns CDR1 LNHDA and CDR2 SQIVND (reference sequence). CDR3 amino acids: CASSFRGPGELFF. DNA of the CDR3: TGTGCCAGTAGTTTCAGGGGACCCGGGGAGCTGTTTTTT.

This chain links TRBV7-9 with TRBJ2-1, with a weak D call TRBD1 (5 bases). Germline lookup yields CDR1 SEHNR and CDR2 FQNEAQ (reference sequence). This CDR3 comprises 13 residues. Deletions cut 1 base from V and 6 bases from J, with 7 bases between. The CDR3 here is CASSLVGVNEQFF. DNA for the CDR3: TGTGCCAGCAGCTTAGTAGGGGTCAATGAGCAGTTCTTC.

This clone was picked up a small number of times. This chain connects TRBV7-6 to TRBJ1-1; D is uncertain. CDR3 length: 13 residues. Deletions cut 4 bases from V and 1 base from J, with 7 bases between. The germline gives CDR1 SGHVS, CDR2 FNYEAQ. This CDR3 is CASSYNRNTEAFF. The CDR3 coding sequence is TGTGCCAGCAGCTATAACAGGAACACTGAAGCTTTCTTT.

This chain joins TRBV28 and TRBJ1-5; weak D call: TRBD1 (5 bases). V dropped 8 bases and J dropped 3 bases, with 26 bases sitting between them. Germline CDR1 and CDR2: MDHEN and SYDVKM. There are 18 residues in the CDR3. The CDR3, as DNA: TGTGCCAGCCTTCCGATGGGGCAGTCCTTTTTCCTCAATCAGCCCCAGCATTTT. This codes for CASLPMGQSFFLNQPQHF.

CDR3 bases: TGCGCCAGCAGTCCCCCCCCCATGGGCCTCGGCGAGCAGTACTTC. Translating gives CASSPPPMGLGEQYF. The V gene is TRBV5-1, the J gene TRBJ2-7; D uncertain. Per the germline V gene, CDR1 is SGHRS and CDR2 is YFSETQ. The CDR3 has 15 residues. V was shortened by 5 bases and J by 6 bases, with 21 bases between the two germline ends.

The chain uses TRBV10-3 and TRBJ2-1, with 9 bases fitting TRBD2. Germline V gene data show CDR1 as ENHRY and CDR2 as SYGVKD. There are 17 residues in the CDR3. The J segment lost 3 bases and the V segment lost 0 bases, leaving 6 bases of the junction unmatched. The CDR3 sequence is CAISESQASGDYNEQFF. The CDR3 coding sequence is TGTGCCATCAGTGAGTCGCAGGCTAGCGGGGACTACAATGAGCAGTTCTTC.